This TCR beta chain was recovered during a study of cytomegalovirus exposure and HLA in healthy donors. Regarding the study as a whole: Reported results showed that the classifier diagnosed cytomegalovirus status with high specificity and sensitivity. Excluded: some indistinguishable V segments such as TRBV6-2 and TRBV6-3. Rare TCR sequences predominated, though certain public TCRs were found in many donors.

Regarding this clone: Its specificity is unknown.

PCR primers comprised 60 Vbeta and 13 Jbeta primers. TCRdb's copy holds only in-frame clones and misses some; the assay was immunoSEQ multiplex PCR. The sample lists 70,000 to 95,000 clones, roughly 58% occurring once. V gave up 4 bases and J gave up 5 bases; unmatched junction bases: 7. CDR3 length equals 17 residues. Germline loops: CDR1 SGHAT, CDR2 FQNNGV. The chain employs TRBV11-2 and TRBJ2-5, with 16 bases aligning to TRBD2. The clonotype comes from a woman aged 25-40 years in good health and CMV-seropositive. The sample comprised PBMCs. The CDR3 region has the DNA TGTGCCAGCAGCTCGGGGACTAGCGGGGGGGCAAGGGAGACCCAGTACTTC. It encodes CASSSGTSGGARETQYF. Drawing the rest from reference TRBV11-2 and TRBJ2-5, the complete variable domain is EAGVAQSPRYKIIEKRQSVAFWCNPISGHATLYWYQQILGQGPKLLIQFQNNGVVDDSQLPKDRFSAERLKGVDSTLKIQPAKLEDSAVYLCASSSGTSGGARETQYFGPGTRLLVL.